What follows describes a single T cell receptor (beta chain). CD45RO-negative, CCR7-selected cells formed the naive CD8 fraction, which excluded terminally differentiated effector memory CD45RA+ cells. The method was immunoSEQ multiplex PCR; TCRdb's version includes in-frame clones alone and lacks a portion of them. Of under 600,000 clones listed, roughly 98% were seen once; the top ten hold 0.25% to 0.35%. The sample is drawn from a study of shared clonotypes between healthy human individuals. Trimming cost V 5 bases and J 6 bases; bases outside gene matches: 0. CDR1 and CDR2 (germline): MNHEY, SMNVEV (reference sequence). The CDR3 has 12 amino acids.

The chain is built from TRBV27 and TRBJ2-1, with 8 nucleotides matching TRBD2. The material sequenced was naive CD8+ T cells sorted from blood. The TCR was taken from a man aged 30 to 39 in good health. This chain's CDR3 is CASSTSGNEQFF. The CDR3 DNA reads as TGTGCCAGCAGTACTAGCGGCAATGAGCAGTTCTTC.